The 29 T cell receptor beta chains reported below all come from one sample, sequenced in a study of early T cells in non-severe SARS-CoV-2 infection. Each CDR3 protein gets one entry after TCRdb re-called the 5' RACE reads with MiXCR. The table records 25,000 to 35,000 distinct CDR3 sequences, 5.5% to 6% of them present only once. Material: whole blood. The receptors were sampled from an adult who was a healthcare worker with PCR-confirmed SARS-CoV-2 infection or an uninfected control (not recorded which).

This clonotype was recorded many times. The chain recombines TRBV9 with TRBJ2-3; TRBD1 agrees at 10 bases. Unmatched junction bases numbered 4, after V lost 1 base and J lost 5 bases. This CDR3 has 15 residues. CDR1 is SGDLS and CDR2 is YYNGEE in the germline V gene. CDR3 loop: CASSVRGTGEDTQYF. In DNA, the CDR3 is TGTGCCAGCAGCGTACGGGGGACAGGGGAAGATACGCAGTATTTT.

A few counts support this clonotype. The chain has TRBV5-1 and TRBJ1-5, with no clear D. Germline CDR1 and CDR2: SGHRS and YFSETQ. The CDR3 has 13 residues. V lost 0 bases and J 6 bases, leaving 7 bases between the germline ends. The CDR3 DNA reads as TGCGCCAGCAGCTTGGCCCCCGGTCAGCCCCAGCATTTT. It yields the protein CASSLAPGQPQHF.

The CDR3, as DNA: TGTGCCAGCAAGGGGGACAGGGAGGTCAATGAGCAGTTCTTC. Amino acid sequence: CASKGDREVNEQFF. The chain employs TRBV6-1 and TRBJ2-1; TRBD1 matches at 9 bases. This CDR3 is built from 14 residues. Trimming at V came to 7 bases and at J to 6 bases, leaving 7 bases not matched to a gene. Germline CDR1 MNHNS, CDR2 SASEGT.

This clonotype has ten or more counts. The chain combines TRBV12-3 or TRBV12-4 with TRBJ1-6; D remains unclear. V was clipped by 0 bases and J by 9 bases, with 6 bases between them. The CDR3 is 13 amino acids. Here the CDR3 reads CASSLAAGSPLHF. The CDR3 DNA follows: TGTGCCAGCAGTTTAGCGGCGGGTTCACCCCTCCACTTT.

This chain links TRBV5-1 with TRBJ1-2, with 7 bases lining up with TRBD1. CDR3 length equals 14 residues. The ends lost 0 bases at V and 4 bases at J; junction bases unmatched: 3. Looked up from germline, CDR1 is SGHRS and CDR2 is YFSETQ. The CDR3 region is CASSLDRGGYGYTF. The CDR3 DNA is TGCGCCAGCAGCTTGGACAGGGGAGGCTATGGCTACACCTTC.

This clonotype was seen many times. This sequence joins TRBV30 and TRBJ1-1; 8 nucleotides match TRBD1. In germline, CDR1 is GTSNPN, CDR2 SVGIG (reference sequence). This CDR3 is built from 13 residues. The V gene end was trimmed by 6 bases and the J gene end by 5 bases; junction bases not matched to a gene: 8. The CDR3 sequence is CACYRGVRTEAFF. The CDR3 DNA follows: TGTGCCTGTTACAGGGGGGTAAGGACTGAAGCTTTCTTT. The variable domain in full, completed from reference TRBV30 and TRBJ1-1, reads SQTIHQWPATLVQPVGSPLSLECTVEGTSNPNLYWYRQAAGRGLQLLFYSVGIGQISSEVPQNLSASRPQDRQFILSSKKLLLSDSGFYLCACYRGVRTEAFFGQGTRLTVV.

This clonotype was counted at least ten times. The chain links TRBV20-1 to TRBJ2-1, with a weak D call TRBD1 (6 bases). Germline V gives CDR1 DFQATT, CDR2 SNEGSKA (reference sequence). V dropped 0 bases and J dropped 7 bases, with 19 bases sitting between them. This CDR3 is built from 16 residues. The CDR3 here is CSARDQGYDLLNEQFF. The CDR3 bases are TGCAGTGCTAGAGATCAGGGGTACGACCTGTTAAATGAGCAGTTCTTC.

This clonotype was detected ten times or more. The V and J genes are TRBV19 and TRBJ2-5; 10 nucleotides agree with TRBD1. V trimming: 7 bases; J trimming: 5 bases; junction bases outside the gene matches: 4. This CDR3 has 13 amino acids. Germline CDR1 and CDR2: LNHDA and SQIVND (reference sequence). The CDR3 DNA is TGTGCCAGTAAGACAGGGGGCATCGAGACCCAGTACTTC. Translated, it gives CASKTGGIETQYF.

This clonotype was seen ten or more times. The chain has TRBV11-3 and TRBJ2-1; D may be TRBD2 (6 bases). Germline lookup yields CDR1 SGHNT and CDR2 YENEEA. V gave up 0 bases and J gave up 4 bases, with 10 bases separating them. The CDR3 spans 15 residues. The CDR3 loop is CASSLESSAYNEQFF. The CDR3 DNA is TGTGCCAGCAGCTTAGAGTCTAGCGCTTACAATGAGCAGTTCTTC.

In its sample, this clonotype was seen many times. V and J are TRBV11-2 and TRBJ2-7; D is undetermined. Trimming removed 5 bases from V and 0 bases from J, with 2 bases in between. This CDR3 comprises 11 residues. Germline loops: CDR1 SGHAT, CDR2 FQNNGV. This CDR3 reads CASSVSYEQYF. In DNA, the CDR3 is TGTGCCAGCAGCGTCTCCTACGAGCAGTACTTC.

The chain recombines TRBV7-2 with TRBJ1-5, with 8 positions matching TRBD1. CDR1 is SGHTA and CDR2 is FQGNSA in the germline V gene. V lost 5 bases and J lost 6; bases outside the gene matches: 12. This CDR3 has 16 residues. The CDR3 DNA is TGTGCCAGCAGCCAGGTGGCAGGGGGCGTGGGTCAGCCCCAGCATTTT. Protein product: CASSQVAGGVGQPQHF.

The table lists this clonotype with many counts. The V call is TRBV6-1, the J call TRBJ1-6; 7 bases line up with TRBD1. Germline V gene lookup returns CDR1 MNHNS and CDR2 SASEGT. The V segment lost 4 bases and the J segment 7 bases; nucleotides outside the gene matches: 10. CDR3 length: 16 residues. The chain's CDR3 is CASSGHRQGHNSPLHF. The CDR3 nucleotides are TGTGCCAGCAGTGGCCACAGACAGGGACACAATTCACCCCTCCACTTT.

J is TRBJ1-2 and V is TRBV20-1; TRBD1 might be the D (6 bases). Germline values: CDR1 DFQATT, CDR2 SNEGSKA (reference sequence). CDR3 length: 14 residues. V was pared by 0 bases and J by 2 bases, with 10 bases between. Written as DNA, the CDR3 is TGCAGTGCTAGAGATCCCGGGGGCAACTATGGCTACACCTTC. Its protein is CSARDPGGNYGYTF.

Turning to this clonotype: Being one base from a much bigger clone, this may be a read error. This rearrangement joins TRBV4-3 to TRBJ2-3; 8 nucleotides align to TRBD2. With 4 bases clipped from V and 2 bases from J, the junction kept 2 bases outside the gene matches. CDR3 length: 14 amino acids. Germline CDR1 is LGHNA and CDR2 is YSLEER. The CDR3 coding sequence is TGCGCCAGCAGCCTCGGGGGGGCCACAGATACGCAGTATTTT. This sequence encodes CASSLGGATDTQYF.

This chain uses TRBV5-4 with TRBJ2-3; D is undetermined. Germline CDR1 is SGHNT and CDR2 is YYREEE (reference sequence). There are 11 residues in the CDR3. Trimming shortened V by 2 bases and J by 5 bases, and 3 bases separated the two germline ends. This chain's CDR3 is CASSFLDTQYF. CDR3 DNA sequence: TGTGCCAGCAGCTTTCTAGATACGCAGTATTTT.

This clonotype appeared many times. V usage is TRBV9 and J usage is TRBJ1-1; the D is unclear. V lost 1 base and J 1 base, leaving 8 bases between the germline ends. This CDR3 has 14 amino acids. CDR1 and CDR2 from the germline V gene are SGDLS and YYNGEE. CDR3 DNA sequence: TGTGCCAGCAGCGTAAGGCCATCGAACACTGAAGCTTTCTTT. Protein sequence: CASSVRPSNTEAFF.

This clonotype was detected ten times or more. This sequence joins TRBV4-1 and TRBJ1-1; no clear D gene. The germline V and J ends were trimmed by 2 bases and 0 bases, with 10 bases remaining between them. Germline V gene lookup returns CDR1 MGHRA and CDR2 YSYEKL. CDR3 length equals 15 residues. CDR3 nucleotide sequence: TGCGCCAGCAGCCAACCACGGACGGTGAACACTGAAGCTTTCTTT. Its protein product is CASSQPRTVNTEAFF.

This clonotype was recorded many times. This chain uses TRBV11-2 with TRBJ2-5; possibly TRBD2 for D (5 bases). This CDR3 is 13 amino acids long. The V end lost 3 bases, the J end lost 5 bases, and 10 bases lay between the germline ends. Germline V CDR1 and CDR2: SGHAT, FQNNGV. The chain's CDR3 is CASSFGGAETQYF. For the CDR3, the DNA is TGTGCCAGCAGCTTCGGAGGTGCGGAGACCCAGTACTTC.

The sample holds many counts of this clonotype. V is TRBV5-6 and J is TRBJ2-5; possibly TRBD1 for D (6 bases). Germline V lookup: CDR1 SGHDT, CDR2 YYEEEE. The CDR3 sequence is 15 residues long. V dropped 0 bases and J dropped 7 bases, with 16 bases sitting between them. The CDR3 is CASSLEGRGPGTQYF. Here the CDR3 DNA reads TGTGCCAGCAGCTTGGAAGGCAGGGGTCCGGGGACCCAGTACTTC.

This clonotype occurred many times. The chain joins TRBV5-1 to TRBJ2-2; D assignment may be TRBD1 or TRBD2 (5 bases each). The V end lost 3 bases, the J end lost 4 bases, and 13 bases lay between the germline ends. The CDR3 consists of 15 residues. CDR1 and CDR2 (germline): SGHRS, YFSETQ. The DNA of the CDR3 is TGCGCCAGCAGCTACCTAGCAGGGACCACCGGGGAGCTGTTTTTT. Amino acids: CASSYLAGTTGELFF. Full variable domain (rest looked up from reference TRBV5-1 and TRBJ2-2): KAGVTQTPRYLIKTRGQQVTLSCSPISGHRSVSWYQQTPGQGLQFLFEYFSETQRNKGNFPGRFSGRQFSNSRSEMNVSTLELGDSALYLCASSYLAGTTGELFFGEGSRLTVL.

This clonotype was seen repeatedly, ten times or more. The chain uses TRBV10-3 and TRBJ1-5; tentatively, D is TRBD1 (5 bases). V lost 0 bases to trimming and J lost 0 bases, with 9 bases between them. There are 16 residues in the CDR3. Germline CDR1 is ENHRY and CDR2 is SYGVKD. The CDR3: CAISESGQVSNQPQHF. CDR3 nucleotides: TGTGCCATCAGTGAGTCGGGGCAGGTTAGCAATCAGCCCCAGCATTTT.

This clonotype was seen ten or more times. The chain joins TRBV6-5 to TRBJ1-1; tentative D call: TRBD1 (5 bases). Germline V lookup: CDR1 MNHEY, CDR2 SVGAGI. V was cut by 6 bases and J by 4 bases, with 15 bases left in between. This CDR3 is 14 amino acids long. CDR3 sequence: CASSQTEVGTEAFF. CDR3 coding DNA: TGTGCCAGCAGCCAGACAGAGGTAGGCACTGAAGCTTTCTTT.

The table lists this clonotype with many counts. The CDR3 coding sequence is TGTGCCAGCAGTTGGGCAGGGATAGCTTTCTTT. This translates into CASSWAGIAFF. V usage is TRBV28 and J usage is TRBJ1-1; a possible D gene is TRBD1 (5 bases). CDR3 length: 11 amino acids. From germline, CDR1 is MDHEN and CDR2 SYDVKM. Trimming stripped 4 bases from V and 10 bases from J, with 10 bases between.

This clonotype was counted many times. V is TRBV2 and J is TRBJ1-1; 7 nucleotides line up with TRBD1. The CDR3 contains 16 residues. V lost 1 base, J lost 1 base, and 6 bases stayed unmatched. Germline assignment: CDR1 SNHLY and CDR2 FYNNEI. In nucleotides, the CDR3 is TGTGCCAGCAGTGAAGGGACAGGAGGTTGGAACACTGAAGCTTTCTTT. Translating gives CASSEGTGGWNTEAFF.

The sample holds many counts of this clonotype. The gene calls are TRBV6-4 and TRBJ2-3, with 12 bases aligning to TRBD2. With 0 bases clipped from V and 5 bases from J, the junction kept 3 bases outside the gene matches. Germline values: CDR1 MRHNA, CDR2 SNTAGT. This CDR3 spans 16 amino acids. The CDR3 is CASSDSRTSGVDTQYF. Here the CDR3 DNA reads TGTGCCAGCAGTGACTCTAGGACTAGCGGGGTAGATACGCAGTATTTT.

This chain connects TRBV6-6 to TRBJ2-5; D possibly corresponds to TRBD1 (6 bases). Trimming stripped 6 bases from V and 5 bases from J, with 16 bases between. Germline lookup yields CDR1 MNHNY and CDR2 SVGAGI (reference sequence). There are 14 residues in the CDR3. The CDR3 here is CASRGQPMGETQYF. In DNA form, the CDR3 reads TGTGCCAGCAGAGGACAGCCTATGGGCGAGACCCAGTACTTC.

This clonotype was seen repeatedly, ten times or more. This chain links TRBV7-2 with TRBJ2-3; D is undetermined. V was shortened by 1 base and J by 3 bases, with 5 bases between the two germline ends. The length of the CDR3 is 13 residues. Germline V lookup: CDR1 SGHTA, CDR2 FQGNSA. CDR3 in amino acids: CASSLGWTDTQYF. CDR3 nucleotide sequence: TGTGCCAGCAGCTTAGGGTGGACAGATACGCAGTATTTT.

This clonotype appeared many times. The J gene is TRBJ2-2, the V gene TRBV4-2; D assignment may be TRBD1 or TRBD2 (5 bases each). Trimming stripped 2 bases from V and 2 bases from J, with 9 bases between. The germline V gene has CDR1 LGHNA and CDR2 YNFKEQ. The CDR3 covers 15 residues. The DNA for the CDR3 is TGTGCCAGCAGCCAAACATGGGACAACACCGGGGAGCTGTTTTTT. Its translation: CASSQTWDNTGELFF.

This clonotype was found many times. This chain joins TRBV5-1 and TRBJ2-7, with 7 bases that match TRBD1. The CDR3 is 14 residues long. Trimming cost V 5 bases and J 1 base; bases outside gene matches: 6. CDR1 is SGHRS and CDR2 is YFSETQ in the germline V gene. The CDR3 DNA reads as TGCGCCAGCAGTTACAGGGGTTCTTCCTACGAGCAGTACTTC. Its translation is CASSYRGSSYEQYF.